This passage covers 12 T cell receptor beta chains from one sample sequenced in a study of siplizumab effects on memory and regulatory T cells. Generated by immunoSEQ multiplex PCR, the TCRdb table keeps only in-frame clones and is missing some. Among roughly 120,000 clones listed, roughly 94% were seen once. Material: non-Treg CD4+ T cells sorted from blood. These receptors all come from a human donor in good health.

V usage is TRBV6-5 and J usage is TRBJ1-2; no definite D call. The length of the CDR3 is 13 residues. Trimming removed 5 bases from V and 8 bases from J, with 15 bases in between. Germline assignment: CDR1 MNHEY and CDR2 SVGAGI. The CDR3 sequence is CASSSTPGGGYTF. In nucleotides, the CDR3 is TGTGCCAGCAGTAGTACCCCGGGAGGAGGCTACACCTTC.

The chain recombines TRBV5-4 with TRBJ2-1; weak D call: TRBD1 (7 bases). The V end lost 2 bases, the J end lost 13 bases, and 16 bases lay between the germline ends. The V gene's germline CDR1 is SGHNT and CDR2 YYREEE (reference sequence). There are 13 residues in the CDR3. Here the CDR3 reads CASSLVSRGDQFF. CDR3 in DNA: TGTGCCAGCAGCTTAGTCTCCAGGGGGGATCAGTTCTTC.

The genes are TRBV7-7 and TRBJ2-1, with TRBD1 identical over 7 bases. The CDR3 loop spans 12 amino acids. Trimming at V came to 5 bases and at J to 15 bases, leaving 10 bases not matched to a gene. The germline V gene has CDR1 SSHAT and CDR2 FNYEAQ (reference sequence). CDR3 nucleotides: TGTGCCAGCAGCCCGGAGAGGGGGCTCGGGTTCTTC. Translation gives CASSPERGLGFF.

The genes are TRBV5-4 and TRBJ1-1; a weak D match, TRBD1 (6 bases). V was pared by 0 bases and J by 4 bases, with 16 bases between. The CDR3 loop spans 16 amino acids. The germline V gene has CDR1 SGHNT and CDR2 YYREEE (reference sequence). CDR3 loop: CASSLGVGGARTEAFF. The CDR3 nucleotides are TGTGCCAGCAGCTTGGGAGTCGGGGGGGCGCGCACTGAAGCTTTCTTT.

This chain uses TRBV15 with TRBJ2-2, with unresolved D. This CDR3 is 13 amino acids long. Germline assignment: CDR1 LNHNV and CDR2 YYDKDF (reference sequence). The germline V and J ends were trimmed by 0 bases and 2 bases, with 1 base remaining between them. The CDR3 DNA sequence: TGTGCCACCAGCAGAGACAACACCGGGGAGCTGTTTTTT. This codes for CATSRDNTGELFF.

This chain links TRBV10-3 with TRBJ2-7, with 10 positions matching TRBD1. The CDR3 is 11 residues long. J was trimmed by 4 bases and V by 9 bases; bases with no gene match: 0. Per the germline V gene, CDR1 is ENHRY and CDR2 is SYGVKD. The CDR3 DNA reads TGTGCCATGGGACAGGGGTACGAGCAGTACTTC. Amino acid sequence: CAMGQGYEQYF.

The chain couples TRBV29-1 to TRBJ2-7; D perhaps matches TRBD1 (6 bases). Per the germline V gene, CDR1 is SQVTM and CDR2 is ANQGSEA. V lost 6 bases and J 4 bases, leaving 13 bases between the germline ends. This CDR3 comprises 12 residues. The CDR3 coding sequence is TGCAGCGTCGGTGAGGACAGTTACGAGCAGTACTTC. Translation: CSVGEDSYEQYF.

Here the CDR3 DNA reads TGTGCCAGCAGCCCGGACGGAGGGACAGGGGGTCTATACGAGCAGTACTTC. Its protein product is CASSPDGGTGGLYEQYF. The V and J genes are TRBV5-4 and TRBJ2-5; 11 bases agree with TRBD1. The end of the DNA aligns better with TRBJ2-7, so the J call may be wrong. Germline V gives CDR1 SGHNT, CDR2 YYREEE (reference sequence). This CDR3 region has 17 residues.

CDR3 sequence: CASSPRPTNEKLFF. The CDR3, as DNA: TGTGCCAGCAGCCCCCGGCCAACTAATGAAAAACTGTTTTTT. The V and J genes are TRBV2 and TRBJ1-4; no definite D call. V was pared by 6 bases and J by 0 bases, with 8 bases between. This CDR3 is 14 amino acids long. CDR1 SNHLY and CDR2 FYNNEI come from the germline V gene.

The V gene is TRBV7-2, the J gene TRBJ2-7, with D uncertain. This CDR3 has 16 residues. The germline CDR1 and CDR2 sequences are SGHTA and FQGNSA. The V gene lost 1 base and the J gene lost 7 bases, with 20 bases spanning the gap. The CDR3 here is CASSLGLIAELREQYF. CDR3 coding DNA: TGTGCCAGCAGCTTAGGGCTGATCGCGGAACTACGTGAGCAGTACTTC.

J is TRBJ2-7 and V is TRBV6-1; TRBD1 or TRBD2 may be the D gene (5 bases each). Trimming stripped 10 bases from V and 4 bases from J, with 14 bases between. Germline V gene lookup returns CDR1 MNHNS and CDR2 SASEGT. This CDR3 contains 12 residues. In nucleotides, the CDR3 is TGTGCCACAGAGTTGGGGGTGTACGAGCAGTACTTC. The encoded protein is CATELGVYEQYF.

This sequence joins TRBV5-4 and TRBJ2-2, with D uncertain. Trimming took 5 bases from V and 4 from J, leaving 9 bases between them. The CDR3 totals 13 residues. Germline V gene lookup returns CDR1 SGHNT and CDR2 YYREEE (reference sequence). The CDR3 DNA follows: TGTGCCAGCAGGGGTCGGAGCACCGGGGAGCTGTTTTTT. This sequence encodes CASRGRSTGELFF.